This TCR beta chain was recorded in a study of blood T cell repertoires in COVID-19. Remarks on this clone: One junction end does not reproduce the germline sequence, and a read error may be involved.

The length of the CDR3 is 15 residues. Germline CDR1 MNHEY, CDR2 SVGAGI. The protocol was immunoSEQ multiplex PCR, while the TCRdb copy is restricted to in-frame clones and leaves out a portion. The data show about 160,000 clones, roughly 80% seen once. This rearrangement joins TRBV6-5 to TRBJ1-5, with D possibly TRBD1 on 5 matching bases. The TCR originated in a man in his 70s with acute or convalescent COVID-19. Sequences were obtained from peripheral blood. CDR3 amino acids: CASSDSPGGGQPQHF. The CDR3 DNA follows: TGTGCCAGCAGTGACTCCCCGGGGGGAGGACAGCCCCAGCATTTT.